This T cell receptor beta chain came from a study of T cells in narcolepsy. Notes on the study in general: Blood of same and different patients, but not healthy controls, reportedly held recurring autoreactive clonotypes. Same-patient CSF and blood CD4+ T cell clonotypes included HCRT-specific and TRIB2-specific autoreactive ones. In some patient and control memory CD4+ samples, autoreactive clones were absent.

As for this clone: The target antigen is unknown.

Using immunoSEQ multiplex PCR, the repertoire was profiled, and TCRdb retains in-frame clones only, with some absent. This table holds about 26,000 clones, roughly 80% found once. V lost 3 bases and J lost 4, with 8 bases in between. The CDR3 consists of 13 residues. Germline CDR1 MNHNS, CDR2 SASEGT. The rearrangement links TRBV6-1 to TRBJ2-3, with D hard to call. The sequence derives from a human donor in good health. The specimen sequenced was memory (CD45RA-) CD4+ T cells from blood. DNA of the CDR3: TGTGCCAGCAGTGAGCAACAAGCAGATACGCAGTATTTT. Amino acids: CASSEQQADTQYF.